Below, 12 T cell receptor beta chains from the same sample are listed, as sequenced in a study of early stage breast cancer tumors. The data were produced by immunoSEQ multiplex PCR, yet TCRdb's version contains in-frame clones alone and is incomplete. The data hold about 51,000 clones, with around 78% observed a single time. Material for sequencing was blood. These receptors were collected from a person in their 40s with breast cancer.

This sequence joins TRBV30 and TRBJ2-3; 10 bases agree with TRBD2. CDR3 length: 12 amino acids. J was trimmed by 5 bases and V by 6 bases; bases with no gene match: 2. Germline V gene data show CDR1 as GTSNPN and CDR2 as SVGIG (reference sequence). CDR3 protein: CACRLAGDTQYF. The DNA of the CDR3 is TGTGCCTGTAGACTAGCGGGAGATACGCAGTATTTT.

The V gene is TRBV30, the J gene TRBJ2-1, with 9 bases that match TRBD1. Germline V lookup: CDR1 GTSNPN, CDR2 SVGIG (reference sequence). The J segment lost 8 bases and the V segment lost 0 bases, leaving 8 bases of the junction unmatched. This CDR3 is built from 15 residues. CDR3 residues: CAWSVQTGGSDEQFF. CDR3 coding DNA: TGTGCCTGGAGTGTACAGACAGGGGGTTCAGATGAGCAGTTCTTC.

The chain links TRBV19 to TRBJ2-5; 9 bases map to TRBD2. CDR1 and CDR2 from the germline V gene are LNHDA and SQIVND (reference sequence). The trim removed 3 bases at V and 4 bases at J, leaving 6 bases unmatched. CDR3 length: 15 residues. CDR3 region: CASSIAGGRGETQYF. CDR3 DNA sequence: TGTGCCAGTAGTATTGCGGGGGGGAGAGGAGAGACCCAGTACTTC. Based on the CDR3 plus reference TRBV19 and TRBJ2-5, the full variable domain is DGGITQSPKYLFRKEGQNVTLSCEQNLNHDAMYWYRQDPGQGLRLIYYSQIVNDFQKGDIAEGYSVSREKKESFPLTVTSAQKNPTAFYLCASSIAGGRGETQYFGPGTRLLVL.

The rearrangement joins TRBV29-1 to TRBJ2-7, with TRBD2 identical over 15 bases. The junction had 8 bases not matched to a gene; V was cut back by 7 bases and J by 1 base. Germline values: CDR1 SQVTM, CDR2 ANQGSEA. The CDR3 covers 16 residues. The CDR3: CSAWVGLAGGSYEQYF. In DNA, the CDR3 is TGCAGCGCCTGGGTGGGACTAGCGGGAGGTTCCTACGAGCAGTACTTC.

The chain couples TRBV5-1 to TRBJ2-2; possible D gene TRBD2, 6 bases. V gave up 0 bases and J gave up 6 bases, with 12 bases separating them. CDR3 length: 15 amino acids. From germline, CDR1 is SGHRS and CDR2 YFSETQ. CDR3 residues: CASSLVAGFSGELFF. Written as DNA, the CDR3 is TGCGCCAGCAGCTTGGTGGCGGGGTTCTCCGGGGAGCTGTTTTTT.

The chain uses TRBV11-2 and TRBJ2-1, with D perhaps matching TRBD2 (6 bases). V gave up 1 base and J gave up 6 bases, with 10 bases separating them. Germline V gene lookup returns CDR1 SGHAT and CDR2 FQNNGV. CDR3 length equals 14 residues. Here the CDR3 reads CASSLAGLSNEQFF. For the CDR3, the DNA is TGTGCCAGCAGCTTAGCGGGACTCTCCAATGAGCAGTTCTTC.

The chain has TRBV14 and TRBJ2-2, with D possibly being TRBD2 (6 bases). The V end was cut by 4 bases, the J end by 0 bases, with 12 bases between. There are 16 residues in the CDR3. Germline V CDR1 and CDR2: SGHDN, FVKESK. The CDR3 sequence is CASSRRLDPNTGELFF. The CDR3 DNA follows: TGTGCCAGCAGCCGAAGACTAGACCCGAACACCGGGGAGCTGTTTTTT.

V is TRBV6-1 and J is TRBJ1-3; no definite D call. Germline V lookup: CDR1 MNHNS, CDR2 SASEGT. Trimming shortened V by 0 bases and J by 0 bases, and 9 bases separated the two germline ends. This CDR3 is built from 16 residues. The CDR3 here is CASSEAPHSSGNTIYF. CDR3 nucleotides: TGTGCCAGCAGTGAAGCGCCACATTCCTCTGGAAACACCATATATTTT.

V gene TRBV10-2 combines with J gene TRBJ2-5; TRBD2 matches 8 bases. In germline, CDR1 is WSHSY, CDR2 SAAADI. V lost 0 bases, J lost 5 bases, and 17 bases stayed unmatched. The CDR3 runs 19 residues. CDR3 coding DNA: TGCGCCAGCAGTGAGTCGACAGGAGCGGGAGCCTTCTCGGGGGAGACCCAGTACTTC. This encodes CASSESTGAGAFSGETQYF.

J is TRBJ2-5 and V is TRBV11-2; the match to TRBD1 covers 7 bases. CDR1 is SGHAT, CDR2 FQNNGV, per germline. The CDR3 extends over 14 amino acids. V lost 5 bases and J lost 7; bases outside the gene matches: 10. This CDR3 is CASSPDRARGTQYF. The DNA of the CDR3 is TGTGCCAGCAGCCCCGACAGGGCTCGGGGGACCCAGTACTTC.

A single count supports this clone. V is TRBV30 and J is TRBJ2-1; TRBD2 aligns across 11 bases. The length of the CDR3 is 15 residues. After removal of 5 bases from V and 3 bases from J, the junction contained 6 bases not matched to a gene. Germline CDR1 reads GTSNPN; CDR2 reads SVGIG (reference sequence). DNA for the CDR3: TGTGCCTGGTTCTCGACTAGCGGGGACTACAATGAGCAGTTCTTC. Its translation: CAWFSTSGDYNEQFF.

The chain links TRBV6-6 to TRBJ1-4; perhaps TRBD1 as D (5 bases). The V and J ends lost 2 bases and 8 bases respectively, with 12 bases between them. Germline lookup yields CDR1 MNHNY and CDR2 SVGAGI (reference sequence). The CDR3 runs to 14 residues. The CDR3 nucleotides are TGTGCCAGCAGTTACGCGGGGGGTGGAGAAAAACTGTTTTTT. Translated, it gives CASSYAGGGEKLFF.